Listed below are T cell receptor beta chains from one sample, sequenced in a study of cytomegalovirus exposure and HLA in healthy donors. This table comes from immunoSEQ multiplex PCR, and its TCRdb copy is limited to in-frame clones, with some not included. This table holds some 110,000 clones, more than 60% found once. The source material was PBMCs. The receptors were sampled from a woman aged 55 to 70 in good health and CMV-seropositive. CDR3s include the opening cysteine and the closing phenylalanine or tryptophan. D genes are given only for firm matches. Clone size is shown for a subset of rows, as once, few, many or a class of expanded clone.

d_call: -
clone_size: -
v_call: TRBV27
j_call: TRBJ1-3
cdr3_aa: CASSLGPGGNTIYF
cdr3_nt: TGTGCCAGCAGTTTAGGTCCAGGAGGAAACACCATATATTTT

d_call: -
clone_size: -
v_call: TRBV7-3
j_call: TRBJ2-3
cdr3_aa: CTSSPGAGTTDTQYF
cdr3_nt: TGTACCAGCAGCCCCGGGGCGGGGACCACAGATACGCAGTATTTT

d_call: -
clone_size: -
v_call: TRBV21-1
j_call: TRBJ1-4
cdr3_aa: CASSLRTGSFNEKLFF
cdr3_nt: TGTGCCAGCAGCCTACGAACGGGGTCCTTTAATGAAAAACTGTTTTTT

d_call: -
clone_size: -
v_call: TRBV9
j_call: TRBJ1-2
cdr3_aa: CASSVAQGSTDGYTF
cdr3_nt: TGTGCCAGCAGCGTAGCGCAGGGTTCGACCGATGGCTACACCTTC

d_call: TRBD1
clone_size: few
v_call: TRBV23-1
j_call: TRBJ2-1
cdr3_aa: CASSQSAPGQCPGNEQFF
cdr3_nt: TGCGCCAGCAGTCAAAGCGCCCCGGGACAGTGCCCTGGCAATGAGCAGTTCTTC

d_call: TRBD1
clone_size: -
v_call: TRBV29-1
j_call: TRBJ1-1
cdr3_aa: CSGTGGPMNTEAFF
cdr3_nt: TGCAGCGGGACAGGGGGCCCTATGAACACTGAAGCTTTCTTT

d_call: TRBD2
clone_size: few
v_call: TRBV7-9
j_call: TRBJ2-5
cdr3_aa: CASSFPGLAGGLETQYF
cdr3_nt: TGTGCCAGCAGCTTTCCCGGACTAGCGGGGGGGCTTGAGACCCAGTACTTC

d_call: -
clone_size: -
v_call: TRBV5-1
j_call: TRBJ2-2
cdr3_aa: CASSVGQTNTGELFF
cdr3_nt: TGCGCCAGCAGCGTAGGACAGACGAACACCGGGGAGCTGTTTTTT

d_call: -
clone_size: -
v_call: TRBV9
j_call: TRBJ2-6
cdr3_aa: CASSPYGVGANVLTF
cdr3_nt: TGTGCCAGCAGCCCGTACGGGGTTGGGGCCAACGTCCTGACTTTC

d_call: TRBD2
clone_size: -
v_call: TRBV27
j_call: TRBJ2-5
cdr3_aa: CASAQRGRETQYF
cdr3_nt: TGTGCCAGCGCCCAGCGGGGGAGAGAGACCCAGTACTTC

d_call: -
clone_size: once
v_call: TRBV19
j_call: TRBJ1-2
cdr3_aa: CASSMSSQGLDGYTF
cdr3_nt: TGTGCCAGTAGTATGAGTTCTCAGGGGCTCGATGGCTACACCTTC

d_call: -
clone_size: -
v_call: TRBV5-1
j_call: TRBJ2-7
cdr3_aa: CASSLYTDRAGEQYF
cdr3_nt: TGCGCCAGCAGCTTGTATACAGATAGAGCGGGCGAGCAGTACTTC

d_call: TRBD1
clone_size: -
v_call: TRBV7-9
j_call: TRBJ1-1
cdr3_aa: CASRTWTGMNTEAFF
cdr3_nt: TGTGCCAGCAGAACTTGGACAGGGATGAACACTGAAGCTTTCTTT

d_call: -
clone_size: -
v_call: TRBV4-3
j_call: TRBJ1-4
cdr3_aa: CASSQGEGEKLFF
cdr3_nt: TGCGCCAGCAGCCAAGGTGAGGGCGAAAAACTGTTTTTT

d_call: -
clone_size: -
v_call: TRBV11-2
j_call: TRBJ2-7
cdr3_aa: CASSLGPSSYEQYF
cdr3_nt: TGTGCCAGCAGCTTAGGTCCGAGCTCCTACGAGCAGTACTTC

d_call: -
clone_size: -
v_call: TRBV5-1
j_call: TRBJ2-5
cdr3_aa: CASSRGGAYETQYF
cdr3_nt: TGCGCCAGCAGTAGGGGGGGGGCCTACGAGACCCAGTACTTC

d_call: -
clone_size: -
v_call: TRBV19
j_call: TRBJ2-7
cdr3_aa: CASSPLGGREGEQYF
cdr3_nt: TGTGCCAGTAGCCCCTTAGGAGGGCGAGAGGGCGAGCAGTACTTC